This T cell receptor beta chain was found in a study of blood T cells in healthy people across ages. Study information: Template switching caught about one barcoded beta molecule for each two T cells.

Each of the donors had 9 to 10 milliliters of peripheral blood drawn into EDTA-treated Vacutainer tubes. Isolated PBMCs totaled at least 6.5 million in each sample. Extracted total RNA amounted to at least 5.5 micrograms for each sample. This clonotype was seen a handful of times. The CDR3 loop spans 12 amino acids. The ends were cut back, 7 bases at V and 5 bases at J, with 10 bases in the middle. From germline, CDR1 is ENHRY and CDR2 SYGVKD. With a J-beta primer mix and a sample-barcoded 5' primer, a second PCR ran roughly 6 to 11 cycles. TCRdb recomputed calls from the 5' RACE reads with MiXCR, one row per CDR3 protein. The sample contains more than 650,000 distinct CDR3 sequences, approximately 22% of which appear only once.

The chain recombines TRBV10-3 with TRBJ2-3; possible D gene TRBD2, 6 bases. The source is a man in his 70s in good health. The specimen sequenced was blood. The CDR3 spells CAITGVEDTQYF. CDR3 nucleotides: TGTGCCATCACGGGGGTAGAAGATACGCAGTATTTT.